This TCR beta chain was captured by sequencing in a study of blood T cell repertoires in COVID-19. As for the study in general: Samples came from the United States, Italy and Spain, spanning acute and convalescent COVID-19.

Germline CDR1 is LGHDT and CDR2 is YNNKEL (reference sequence). V lost 2 bases and J lost 8, with 11 bases in between. CDR3 size: 13 residues. This clone was detected only once. Some clones are missing from TCRdb's copy, which holds only in-frame ones; the method was immunoSEQ multiplex PCR. The sample lists 240,000 or so clones, roughly 79% occurring once. The sequence was collected from a woman older than 75 with acute or convalescent COVID-19. Sequenced: peripheral blood. The chain combines TRBV3-1 (or the pseudogene TRBV3-2) with TRBJ2-3; perhaps TRBD2 as D (7 bases). In DNA form, the CDR3 reads TGTGCCAGCAGCCAACAAGGGGGGGGTACGCAGTATTTT. Translated: CASSQQGGGTQYF.